This T cell receptor (beta chain) was obtained from a study of beta chain features in type 1 diabetes. With respect to this clone: Its cognate antigen is unknown.

As every portion of the isolated RNA was reverse transcribed, the sequencing read expressed TCRB transcripts. Reads averaged approximately 970,000 for stem cell-like memory T cell samples. TCRdb keeps only in-frame clones here, not all; method: immunoSEQ multiplex PCR. The sample lists over 20,000 clones, 49% occurring once. General study points: Type 1 diabetes patients showed a moderate but significant shortening of TCRB CDR3s in all four CD4+ subsets. Equally in patients and controls, PCR might preferentially amplify shorter templates. Fewer insertions but more deletions were seen at VDJ junctions in type 1 diabetes patients. Overrepresentation of cells with high TCR expression could result from cDNA sequencing.

Sequenced material: stem cell memory CD4+ T cells from blood. This TCR was sampled from a man in his thirties or forties with type 1 diabetes.

CDR3 loop: CAWYRGTPYNEQFF. The CDR3 coding sequence is TGTGCCTGGTATCGGGGGACCCCATACAATGAGCAGTTCTTC. The rearrangement joins TRBV30 to TRBJ2-1, with TRBD2 as a possible D gene (6 bases). CDR3 length equals 14 residues. Germline-derived CDR1 and CDR2 are GTSNPN and SVGIG (reference sequence). Between the trimmed V and J ends, which lost 5 bases and 4 bases, there was a span of 15 bases.